The next 27 T cell receptor beta chains were all read from a single sample in a study of tissue T cells after allogeneic stem cell transplantation. Time point here: mouse harvest day 14 after allogeneic transplant. Tail vein injection delivered 10^7 T-cell-depleted bone marrow cells and 10^6 splenic CD5+ T cells. Produced via immunoSEQ multiplex PCR; TCRdb's table is partial and in-frame only. The sample consists of a few thousand clones, approximately 30% of them appearing once. The sequenced material came from skin. These receptors came from a female BALB/c mouse given C57BL/6 T cells with graft-versus-host disease after an allogeneic hematopoietic cell transplant.

As to this clone: Gene labels here are mouse ones. The CDR3: CASSSKNTLYF. The covered CDR3 bases are TGTGCCAGCAGTTCTAAAAACACCTTGTAC. The chain is built from TRBV15 and TRBJ2-4; D is uncertain. The CDR3 end lies 1 residue beyond the end of the read and is filled in from the germline J gene. Per germline, CDR1 SGHND and CDR2 FRSKSL. The CDR3 contains 11 residues. Trimming took off 4 bases at V and 4 bases at J, with 3 bases between the two ends. The whole variable domain, remainder taken from reference TRBV15 and TRBJ2-4, is DAGVTQTPRHEVAEKGQTIILKCEPVSGHNDLFWYRQTKIQGLELLSYFRSKSLMEDGGAFKDRFKAEMLNSSFSTLKIQPTEPKDSAVYLCASSSKNTLYFGAGTRLSVL.

This clone counts as medium-sized (0.01 to 0.1%). Gene names are mouse gene names. The sequenced part of the CDR3 DNA is TGTGCCAGCAGTCTGGACTGGGGGTCTTCCGGGCAGCTCTAC. Protein sequence: CASSLDWGSSGQLY. The whole CDR3 protein is CASSLDWGSSGQLYF. The chain couples TRBV26 to TRBJ2-2; TRBD2 matches 9 bases. Read data end 1 residue before the CDR3 end; the end is taken from the germline J gene. Per germline, CDR1 KGHPV and CDR2 FQNQEV (reference sequence). V was clipped by 2 bases and J by 6 bases; unmatched bases: 4. This CDR3 contains 15 residues.

Only one count was recorded for this clone. Mouse gene names and germline throughout. The CDR3 end falls 1 residue outside the read, so it is completed with the germline J gene. This rearrangement joins TRBV3 to TRBJ1-1; 7 nucleotides match TRBD1. CDR3 length equals 13 residues. Per germline, CDR1 SNHLY and CDR2 FYNGKV (reference sequence). V lost 5 bases to trimming and J lost 3 bases; unmatched junction nucleotides: 3. The CDR3 protein is CASSPTGDTEVFF. The CDR3 DNA, read in part, is TGTGCCAGCAGCCCAACAGGGGACACAGAAGTCTTC. Drawing the rest from reference TRBV3 and TRBJ1-1, the complete variable domain is GPKVLQIPSHQIIDMGQMVTLNCDPVSNHLYFYWYKQILGQQMEFLVNFYNGKVMEKSKLFKDQFSVERPDGSYFTLKIQPTALEDSAVYFCASSPTGDTEVFFGKGTRLTVV.

A few counts support this clone. Genes and germline come from the mouse. The sequenced fragment ends 1 residue before the CDR3 boundary, so the rest is inferred from the germline J gene. The chain combines TRBV5 with TRBJ2-7; 8 nucleotides match TRBD2. Trimming took 1 base from V and 0 from J; bases not matched to a gene: 11. Germline CDR1 and CDR2: LGHNA and YNLKQL (reference sequence). The CDR3 is 18 residues long. The covered CDR3 bases are TGTGCCAGCAGCCAAGTTTTGGGGGGGGCGCTGGGCTCCTATGAACAGTAC. Protein product: CASSQVLGGALGSYEQY. The entire CDR3 protein reads CASSQVLGGALGSYEQYF.

By share, this clone ranks as medium-sized (0.01 to 0.1%). Mouse gene names apply. The read falls 1 residue short of the CDR3 end, and the missing part is taken from the germline J gene. V gene TRBV26 combines with J gene TRBJ1-1; D perhaps matches TRBD1 (6 bases). The CDR3 spans 13 residues. Trimming took 3 bases from V and 2 from J, leaving 7 bases between them. Germline CDR1 is KGHPV and CDR2 is FQNQEV (reference sequence). The covered CDR3 bases are TGTGCCAGCAGTCTCGGGGGCAACACAGAAGTCTTC. This sequence encodes CASSLGGNTEVF. The entire CDR3 reads CASSLGGNTEVFF.

As concerns this clone: Mouse gene names apply. This chain's CDR3 is CASSLSWGSSQNTLYF. The DNA read from the CDR3 is TGTGCCAGCAGCTTATCCTGGGGGTCTAGTCAAAACACCTTGTAC. The chain combines TRBV3 with TRBJ2-4; 7 bases align to TRBD2. The read ends 1 residue before the CDR3 terminus; that terminus is restored from the germline J gene. V shed 2 bases and J 0 bases; nucleotides not matched to a gene: 5. Germline V gene sequence: CDR1 SNHLY, CDR2 FYNGKV (reference sequence). The length of the CDR3 is 16 residues.

On this clone: The genes and germline here are from mouse. With the read ending 1 residue before the CDR3 end, the germline J gene is used to fill in that end. The chain has TRBV15 and TRBJ1-2; possible D gene TRBD1, 5 bases. The germline V gene has CDR1 SGHND and CDR2 FRSKSL. The germline V and J ends were trimmed by 4 bases and 0 bases, with 9 bases remaining between them. This CDR3 is 14 amino acids long. The CDR3 is CASSWDGANSDYTF. Incomplete CDR3 DNA: TGTGCCAGCAGTTGGGACGGTGCAAACTCCGACTACACC.

Relative to its sample, this clone is medium-sized. Each gene name is a mouse one. The read ends 1 residue shy of where the CDR3 ends; the end is completed using the germline J gene. This chain links TRBV12-1 with TRBJ1-4; no reliable D call. Germline loops: CDR1 SGHSN, CDR2 HYEKVE. The CDR3 loop spans 12 amino acids. Trimming shortened V by 0 bases and J by 7 bases, and 5 bases separated the two germline ends. CDR3 bases read: TGTGCCAGCTCTCTCGCTAGCGAAAGATTATTT. Its translation is CASSLASERLF. The whole CDR3 sequence reads CASSLASERLFF. Supplemented by reference TRBV12-1 and TRBJ1-4, the full variable domain reads DSGVVQSPRHIIKEKGGRSVLTCIPISGHSNVVWYQQTLGKELKFLIQHYEKVERDKGFLPSRFSVQQFDDYHSEMNMSALELEDSAMYFCASSLASERLFFGHGTKLSVL.

With regard to this clone: Gene names are the mouse ones. The read is 1 residue too short to cover the CDR3 end, so that end is filled in from the germline J gene. The chain links TRBV26 to TRBJ1-6; 7 bases are shared with TRBD1. TRBJ1-6 is assigned to the ORF class and has an uncertain function. With 5 bases clipped from V and 6 bases from J, the junction kept 1 base outside the gene matches. This CDR3 contains 13 residues. Germline CDR1 is KGHPV and CDR2 is FQNQEV (reference sequence). CDR3 DNA (partial): TGTGCCAGCAGTAGGGACAGTAATTCGCCCCTCTAC. Residues: CASSRDSNSPLY. The complete CDR3 sequence is CASSRDSNSPLYF.

This clone was picked up a small number of times. Mouse germline and gene names are used. The read ends 1 residue before the CDR3 terminus; that terminus is restored from the germline J gene. The J gene is TRBJ2-4, the V gene TRBV3, with D possibly TRBD1 on 5 matching bases. The V end was cut by 2 bases, the J end by 0 bases, with 6 bases between. The CDR3 is 14 residues long. Looked up from germline, CDR1 is SNHLY and CDR2 is FYNGKV (reference sequence). The CDR3 is CASSLRGSQNTLYF. Incomplete CDR3 DNA: TGTGCCAGCAGCTTAAGGGGTAGTCAAAACACCTTGTAC.

This clone was observed a few times. Gene names are the mouse ones. The read falls 1 residue short of the CDR3 end, and the missing part is taken from the germline J gene. The chain combines TRBV16 with TRBJ2-1; the match to TRBD2 covers 10 bases. The ends lost 2 bases at V and 4 bases at J; junction bases unmatched: 2. The length of the CDR3 is 15 residues. CDR1 is SGHSA and CDR2 is FRNQAP in the germline V gene. CDR3 loop: CASSLPGGAYAEQFF. The DNA read from the CDR3 is TGTGCAAGCAGCTTACCTGGGGGGGCTTATGCTGAGCAGTTC.

This clone occurred a few times. Gene names follow the mouse nomenclature. The CDR3 is cut off 1 residue early in the read; its end comes from the germline J gene. The chain couples TRBV26 to TRBJ1-3, with D possibly matching TRBD1 (6 bases). The V gene lost 3 bases and the J gene lost 0 bases, with 9 bases spanning the gap. This CDR3 has 15 residues. Looked up from germline, CDR1 is KGHPV and CDR2 is FQNQEV (reference sequence). The sequenced CDR3 bases are TGTGCCAGCAGTCTAGAGGGGGGTTCTGGAAATACGCTCTAT. The encoded protein is CASSLEGGSGNTLY. The whole CDR3 protein reads CASSLEGGSGNTLYF.

Comments on this clone: Gene names refer to mouse genes. The read terminates 1 residue before the CDR3 end, so the remaining end is supplied by the germline J gene. This sequence joins TRBV1 and TRBJ2-5; D possibly uses TRBD1 or TRBD2 (5 bases each). The CDR3 length is 11 residues. Germline-derived CDR1 and CDR2 are NSQYPW and LRSPGD (reference sequence). Deletions cut 8 bases from V and 6 bases from J, with 9 bases between. Here the CDR3 reads CTCGRGDTQYF. The sequenced part of the CDR3 DNA is TGCACCTGCGGCCGGGGGGACACCCAGTAC.

Concerning this clone: Germline and genes: mouse. The CDR3 extends 1 residue past the end of the read, so its final part is completed from the germline J gene. The chain uses TRBV19 and TRBJ2-7, with 9 bases identical to TRBD2. The V and J ends lost 5 bases and 7 bases, in that order; junction bases with no gene match: 4. CDR3 size: 12 residues. Germline V gene lookup returns CDR1 FNHDT and CDR2 SITEND (reference sequence). The CDR3 reads CASRTGGLEQYF. The part of the CDR3 DNA that was read is TGTGCCAGCAGGACTGGGGGTTTGGAACAGTAC.

This clone was picked up a small number of times. Mouse gene names apply. The CDR3 extends 1 residue past the end of the read, so its final part is completed from the germline J gene. V is TRBV26 and J is TRBJ2-1; D might be TRBD1 (6 bases). This CDR3 region has 13 residues. The V end was cut by 4 bases, the J end by 4 bases, with 8 bases between. The germline V gene has CDR1 KGHPV and CDR2 FQNQEV (reference sequence). The CDR3 here is CASSPGHYAEQFF. Incomplete CDR3 DNA: TGTGCCAGCAGTCCGGGACATTATGCTGAGCAGTTC.

This clone has a handful of counts. Gene names are the mouse ones. The observed sequence ends 1 residue before the CDR3 terminus, with the missing tail filled in from the germline J gene. The chain recombines TRBV19 with TRBJ2-1; 7 bases align to TRBD2. The CDR3 runs 14 residues. From germline, CDR1 is FNHDT and CDR2 SITEND (reference sequence). V lost 2 bases and J lost 3; bases outside the gene matches: 2. CDR3 bases read: TGTGCCAGCAGTATGGGGGGGAGCTATGCTGAGCAGTTC. It codes for CASSMGGSYAEQF. In full, the CDR3 reads CASSMGGSYAEQFF.

This clone showed up just a few times. Genes here carry mouse names. Read coverage stops 1 residue before the CDR3 terminus; the germline J gene supplies the remainder. This sequence joins TRBV13-2 and TRBJ2-7; TRBD2 aligns across 8 bases. Germline CDR1 NNHNN, CDR2 SYGAGS (reference sequence). The V and J ends lost 0 bases and 4 bases, in that order; junction bases with no gene match: 6. There are 15 residues in the CDR3. The sequenced part of the CDR3 DNA is TGTGCCAGCGGTGATGCTCTGGGGGGTCCTTATGAACAGTAC. Protein sequence: CASGDALGGPYEQY. The whole CDR3 reads CASGDALGGPYEQYF.

This clone is medium-sized (0.01 to 0.1%). Mouse gene names and germline throughout. The read terminates 1 residue ahead of where the CDR3 ends, so the germline J gene completes it. V is TRBV26 and J is TRBJ2-1; D gene uncertain. Trimming left V 2 bases short and J 6 bases short, with 5 bases between. Germline-derived CDR1 and CDR2 are KGHPV and FQNQEV (reference sequence). The CDR3 totals 12 residues. Incomplete CDR3 DNA: TGTGCCAGCAGTCTGGGAGTTGCTGAGCAGTTC. Its protein product is CASSLGVAEQF. From start to end, the CDR3 is CASSLGVAEQFF.

As concerns this clone: Genes and germline are mouse. The read ends 1 residue shy of where the CDR3 ends; the end is completed using the germline J gene. This chain connects TRBV26 to TRBJ2-5; D might be TRBD1 or TRBD2, each matching 6 bases. The CDR3 contains 16 residues. Trimming cost V 2 bases and J 0 bases, with 12 bases left between them. From germline, CDR1 is KGHPV and CDR2 FQNQEV (reference sequence). CDR3 sequence reads: CASSLMGASNQDTQYF. The part of the CDR3 DNA that was read is TGTGCCAGCAGTCTGATGGGGGCGAGTAACCAAGACACCCAGTAC.

This clone showed up just a few times. Gene names are the mouse ones. The read terminates 1 residue ahead of where the CDR3 ends, so the germline J gene completes it. The rearrangement links TRBV14 to TRBJ1-6; D uncertain. TRBJ1-6 is treated as an ORF (open reading frame) with a function not yet certain. The CDR3 consists of 12 residues. CDR1 SGHDT and CDR2 FRDEAV come from the germline V gene. Trimming left V 5 bases short and J 5 bases short, with 5 bases between. CDR3 bases read: TGTGCCAGCAGCAGACATAATTCGCCCCTCTAC. Encoded protein: CASSRHNSPLY. The whole CDR3 reads CASSRHNSPLYF.

This clone has only a few counts. Genes and germline are mouse. The read gets to within 1 residue of the CDR3 end, and the germline J gene fills in the rest. V usage is TRBV1 and J usage is TRBJ1-1; 10 nucleotides match TRBD1. Trimming cost V 3 bases and J 0 bases; bases outside gene matches: 4. Germline V lookup: CDR1 NSQYPW, CDR2 LRSPGD (reference sequence). The length of the CDR3 is 16 residues. CDR3 sequence: CTCSARDRGANTEVFF. The part of the CDR3 DNA that was read is TGCACCTGCAGTGCTCGGGACAGGGGAGCAAACACAGAAGTCTTC.

This clone is large within its sample. Germline and genes here are mouse. The CDR3 is cut off 1 residue early in the read; its end comes from the germline J gene. V is TRBV26 and J is TRBJ1-3; unclear D gene. Looked up from germline, CDR1 is KGHPV and CDR2 is FQNQEV (reference sequence). V was clipped by 2 bases and J by 2 bases, with 4 bases between them. The CDR3 consists of 13 residues. CDR3: CASSLGAGNTLYF. CDR3 DNA (partial): TGTGCCAGCAGTCTGGGGGCTGGAAATACGCTCTAT.

Notes on this clone: Gene names and germline match the mouse. The sequence runs out 1 residue before the end of the CDR3; the remainder is reconstructed from the germline J gene. This chain connects TRBV29 to TRBJ1-1; 8 bases fit TRBD1. The V gene end was trimmed by 3 bases and the J gene end by 1 base; junction bases not matched to a gene: 4. Germline V gene data show CDR1 as MSHET and CDR2 as SYDVDS. This CDR3 is built from 15 residues. The sequenced CDR3 bases are TGTGCTAGCAGTTTCACCGGGACAGGGAACACAGAAGTCTTC. Translated: CASSFTGTGNTEVF. The CDR3 reads in full as CASSFTGTGNTEVFF.

With respect to this clone: Mouse germline and gene names are used. The CDR3 end falls 1 residue outside the read, so it is completed with the germline J gene. The V gene is TRBV26, the J gene TRBJ1-6; D remains ambiguous. TRBJ1-6 is flagged as an ORF with uncertain function. The V end lost 4 bases, the J end lost 0 bases, and 7 bases lay between the germline ends. CDR3 length: 15 amino acids. Germline assignment: CDR1 KGHPV and CDR2 FQNQEV (reference sequence). The sequenced part of the CDR3 DNA is TGTGCCAGCAGTCGAGAGAATTCCTATAATTCGCCCCTCTAC. Its translation: CASSRENSYNSPLY. The CDR3 as a whole reads CASSRENSYNSPLYF.

In this sample, this clone is medium-sized (0.01 to 0.1%). The listed genes are named as in mouse. The read ends 1 residue before the CDR3 terminus; that terminus is restored from the germline J gene. The J gene is TRBJ2-7, the V gene TRBV26, with a weak D call TRBD1 (6 bases). V was pared by 2 bases and J by 4 bases, with 6 bases between. Germline V lookup: CDR1 KGHPV, CDR2 FQNQEV (reference sequence). The length of the CDR3 is 12 residues. The covered CDR3 bases are TGTGCCAGCAGTCTGACAGGGTATGAACAGTAC. Protein sequence: CASSLTGYEQY. The whole CDR3 sequence is CASSLTGYEQYF.

Points on this clone: Germline and genes: mouse. The read terminates 1 residue ahead of where the CDR3 ends, so the germline J gene completes it. The V call is TRBV2, the J call TRBJ2-7; 10 bases agree with TRBD1. Trimming removed 3 bases from V and 6 bases from J; junction bases left unmatched: 5. CDR1 LGHNA and CDR2 YSYQKL come from the germline V gene. CDR3 size: 14 residues. This CDR3 is CASSHRQGAGEQYF. The part of the CDR3 DNA that was read is TGTGCCAGCAGCCATAGACAGGGGGCTGGTGAACAGTAC.

This clone was picked up a small number of times. The genes are named according to mouse. Read coverage stops 1 residue before the CDR3 terminus; the germline J gene supplies the remainder. The chain links TRBV26 to TRBJ2-5, with 7 positions matching TRBD2. The CDR3 is made up of 15 amino acids. From germline, CDR1 is KGHPV and CDR2 FQNQEV (reference sequence). Unmatched junction bases numbered 5, after V lost 4 bases and J lost 1 base. CDR3 DNA, as far as it was read: TGTGCCAGCAGTCCGTTTACTGGGGACCAAGACACCCAGTAC. Its translation: CASSPFTGDQDTQY. The full CDR3 is CASSPFTGDQDTQYF.